The 30 T cell receptor beta chains reported below all come from one sample, sequenced in a study of shared T cell receptors in the human thymus. Sequenced by immunoSEQ multiplex PCR; TCRdb stores in-frame clones only, minus some. The sample lists fewer than 700,000 clones, around nine tenths occurring once. This same sample was also part of a study on human thymus T cells.

The source material was thymocytes. Every receptor here comes from a boy under two years old with a congenital heart defect.

The genes are TRBV9 and TRBJ1-2, with D maybe TRBD1 (5 bases). Germline loops: CDR1 SGDLS, CDR2 YYNGEE. The CDR3 runs to 15 residues. Trimming stripped 0 bases from V and 4 bases from J, with 13 bases between. The CDR3 region has the DNA TGTGCCAGCAGCGTAGCGGCAGGGCTGGGCTATGGCTACACCTTC. Its protein is CASSVAAGLGYGYTF.

The J gene is TRBJ2-5, the V gene TRBV29-1; 11 nucleotides match TRBD2. The CDR3 runs to 16 residues. Germline CDR1 and CDR2: SQVTM and ANQGSEA. The V segment lost 4 bases and the J segment 4 bases; nucleotides outside the gene matches: 11. The CDR3 reads CSVVSGLAGGLETQYF. In nucleotides, the CDR3 is TGCAGCGTTGTGTCGGGGCTAGCGGGAGGTTTAGAGACCCAGTACTTC.

The gene calls are TRBV5-6 and TRBJ2-1; 9 nucleotides match TRBD2. Germline V gene lookup returns CDR1 SGHDT and CDR2 YYEEEE. Germline trimming cut 0 bases from V and 3 bases from J; bases unmatched to any gene: 4. This CDR3 region has 16 residues. The CDR3 DNA follows: TGTGCCAGCAGCTTGGTTGGGACTAGCATCTACAATGAGCAGTTCTTC. Translating gives CASSLVGTSIYNEQFF.

The chain links TRBV27 to TRBJ1-2, with D tentatively TRBD1 (6 bases). The germline V gene encodes CDR1 MNHEY and CDR2 SMNVEV (reference sequence). With 9 bases removed from V and 2 bases from J, the gap between germline ends came to 10 bases. This CDR3 is built from 12 residues. CDR3 DNA sequence: TGTGCCAGTTACAGGGAAAACTATGGCTACACCTTC. Translation: CASYRENYGYTF.

This clone was seen once. This chain joins TRBV5-4 and TRBJ2-1; D might be TRBD2 (7 bases). This CDR3 has 16 amino acids. Per the germline V gene, CDR1 is SGHNT and CDR2 is YYREEE (reference sequence). Trimming removed 4 bases from V and 7 bases from J, with 21 bases in between. The CDR3, as DNA: TGTGCCAGCAGCGGGGGGGCTCCTGTGAGAGGGAATGAGCAGTTCTTC. It yields the protein CASSGGAPVRGNEQFF.

V and J are TRBV27 and TRBJ1-1; 8 bases map to TRBD1. The CDR3 consists of 17 residues. CDR1 and CDR2 (germline): MNHEY, SMNVEV (reference sequence). V was pared by 2 bases and J by 4 bases, with 12 bases of the junction left unmatched. In nucleotides, the CDR3 is TGTGCCAGCAGTTTAAGAGGACAGGGCGGCTTGGGCACTGAAGCTTTCTTT. This codes for CASSLRGQGGLGTEAFF.

V and J are TRBV10-1 and TRBJ2-5; 10 nucleotides agree with TRBD2. CDR3 size: 15 residues. V shed 4 bases and J 5 bases; nucleotides not matched to a gene: 7. CDR1 and CDR2 from the germline V gene are WNHNN and SYGVQD (reference sequence). The DNA for the CDR3 is TGCGCCAGCAGTGTTTTCCTAGCGGGAGAGGAGACCCAGTACTTC. Amino acids: CASSVFLAGEETQYF.

The rearrangement joins TRBV5-1 to TRBJ1-5; TRBD1 matches 7 bases. V lost 4 bases, J lost 2 bases, and 6 bases stayed unmatched. This CDR3 comprises 15 residues. The germline V gene has CDR1 SGHRS and CDR2 YFSETQ. The CDR3 loop reads CASSGTVGGNQPQHF. The CDR3 region has the DNA TGCGCCAGCAGCGGGACAGTCGGTGGCAATCAGCCCCAGCATTTT.

This chain's CDR3 is CASSKWDRGLNQPQHF. In DNA, the CDR3 is TGTGCCAGTAGTAAGTGGGACAGGGGGCTCAATCAGCCCCAGCATTTT. This chain links TRBV19 with TRBJ1-5; 12 bases map to TRBD1. The germline V gene encodes CDR1 LNHDA and CDR2 SQIVND (reference sequence). The CDR3 consists of 16 residues. V shed 4 bases and J 3 bases; nucleotides not matched to a gene: 4. Filled out from reference TRBV19 and TRBJ1-5, the complete variable domain reads DGGITQSPKYLFRKEGQNVTLSCEQNLNHDAMYWYRQDPGQGLRLIYYSQIVNDFQKGDIAEGYSVSREKKESFPLTVTSAQKNPTAFYLCASSKWDRGLNQPQHFGDGTRLSIL.

CDR3 bases: TGCGCCAGCAGCCAGCCCCGAAAAAACAGGGCTAGCACAGATACGCAGTATTTT. This gives the protein CASSQPRKNRASTDTQYF. V and J are TRBV4-3 and TRBJ2-3; the D gene is possibly TRBD1 (6 bases). Trimming shortened V by 3 bases and J by 0 bases, and 19 bases separated the two germline ends. CDR3 length: 18 amino acids. Germline V gene lookup returns CDR1 LGHNA and CDR2 YSLEER.

The chain links TRBV30 to TRBJ2-1, with TRBD2 matching 11 bases. CDR3 length equals 20 residues. Germline V lookup: CDR1 GTSNPN, CDR2 SVGIG (reference sequence). Trimming at V came to 3 bases and at J to 7 bases, leaving 23 bases not matched to a gene. In nucleotides, the CDR3 is TGTGCCTGGAGGTACAGGGACTCCTCCGAGGTAGCGGGAGGGCCAAATGAGCAGTTCTTC. The encoded protein is CAWRYRDSSEVAGGPNEQFF.

In the case of this clone: Within the sample, other DNA sequences also encode this same CDR3. The V call is TRBV7-9, the J call TRBJ2-2; TRBD1 aligns across 9 bases. In germline, CDR1 is SEHNR, CDR2 FQNEAQ (reference sequence). The CDR3 has 13 residues. V lost 6 bases and J lost 4; bases outside the gene matches: 0. The CDR3 loop is CASRTGGTGELFF. The CDR3 DNA reads TGTGCCAGCAGGACAGGGGGCACCGGGGAGCTGTTTTTT.

V and J are TRBV5-8 and TRBJ2-1; 10 bases are shared with TRBD2. CDR3 length: 16 residues. V shed 2 bases and J 7 bases; nucleotides not matched to a gene: 9. Looked up from germline, CDR1 is SGHTS and CDR2 is YDEGEE. CDR3 protein: CASSFSSGRSENEQFF. The CDR3 nucleotides are TGTGCCAGCAGCTTTTCTAGCGGGAGATCGGAAAATGAGCAGTTCTTC.

The gene calls are TRBV11-3 and TRBJ2-3, with 9 bases that match TRBD2. The germline gives CDR1 SGHNT, CDR2 YENEEA. This CDR3 contains 17 residues. Trimming took 3 bases from V and 4 from J; bases not matched to a gene: 11. The CDR3 here is CASSFHGTSRAPDTQYF. Here the CDR3 DNA reads TGTGCCAGCAGCTTCCACGGGACTAGCCGGGCCCCAGATACGCAGTATTTT.

V is TRBV11-2 and J is TRBJ1-5; TRBD1 is a possible D gene (5 bases). V lost 3 bases and J 3 bases, leaving 9 bases between the germline ends. This CDR3 region has 14 residues. Germline V gives CDR1 SGHAT, CDR2 FQNNGV. The CDR3 nucleotides read TGTGCCAGCAGCTTCGGACATGACAATCAGCCCCAGCATTTT. It codes for CASSFGHDNQPQHF.

The rearrangement uses TRBV7-2 and TRBJ2-7; the D is unclear. The CDR3 runs to 16 residues. The germline gives CDR1 SGHTA, CDR2 FQGNSA. Deletions cut 1 base from V and 3 bases from J, with 16 bases between. The CDR3 spells CASSLGPYPRRYEQYF. CDR3 nucleotide sequence: TGTGCCAGCAGCTTAGGTCCCTACCCACGTCGCTACGAGCAGTACTTC.

J is TRBJ2-1 and V is TRBV5-4, with 7 bases lining up with TRBD2. Germline assignment: CDR1 SGHNT and CDR2 YYREEE (reference sequence). CDR3 length: 14 residues. The ends lost 1 base at V and 8 bases at J; junction bases unmatched: 6. The CDR3 nucleotides are TGTGCCAGCAGCTTGTCTAGCGGCAGGGATGAGCAGTTCTTC. This encodes CASSLSSGRDEQFF.

This chain joins TRBV6-7 and TRBJ2-7; 7 bases are shared with TRBD1. TRBV6-7 is an open reading frame whose function is uncertain. This CDR3 is built from 15 residues. With V trimmed by 11 bases and J by 3 bases, 16 bases remained unmatched. The CDR3 bases are TGTGCCGGTCAGCCGTGGACAGGTATAAGCTACGAGCAGTACTTC. Its protein is CAGQPWTGISYEQYF.

The count of this clone is one. The chain carries TRBV4-3 and TRBJ2-7; 10 bases are a match to TRBD2. The V and J ends lost 4 bases and 2 bases, in that order; junction bases with no gene match: 5. This CDR3 has 15 residues. Germline CDR1 LGHNA, CDR2 YSLEER. The CDR3 nucleotides are TGCGCCAGCAGCCCCGGACTAGCGGAACCCTACGAGCAGTACTTC. It yields the protein CASSPGLAEPYEQYF.

The V and J genes are TRBV11-3 and TRBJ2-7; D possibly corresponds to TRBD2 (6 bases). In germline, CDR1 is SGHNT, CDR2 YENEEA. V lost 5 bases and J lost 1, with 15 bases in between. The CDR3 has 15 amino acids. CDR3 DNA sequence: TGTGCCAGCAGCCTCTGGGGGGTGGGGTCCTACGAGCAGTACTTC. It codes for CASSLWGVGSYEQYF.

The V gene is TRBV15, the J gene TRBJ2-1; TRBD2 matches 10 bases. Germline-derived CDR1 and CDR2 are LNHNV and YYDKDF (reference sequence). With 3 bases clipped from V and 7 bases from J, the junction kept 15 bases outside the gene matches. The CDR3 covers 18 residues. CDR3 amino acids: CATSSSGRFPHRRNEQFF. In DNA form, the CDR3 reads TGTGCCACCAGCAGTAGCGGGAGGTTTCCTCACCGAAGGAATGAGCAGTTCTTC.

The genes are TRBV4-1 and TRBJ2-4, with 10 bases identical to TRBD2. V trimming: 4 bases; J trimming: 0 bases; junction bases outside the gene matches: 12. Germline loops: CDR1 MGHRA, CDR2 YSYEKL. The CDR3 spans 19 residues. CDR3 region: CASSPRVAGGLIAKNIQYF. The CDR3 DNA reads as TGCGCCAGCAGCCCTCGGGTAGCGGGAGGTCTGATAGCCAAAAACATTCAGTACTTC.

This chain uses TRBV11-3 with TRBJ2-6, with D tentatively TRBD1 (6 bases). Germline V gene data show CDR1 as SGHNT and CDR2 as YENEEA. The CDR3 spans 16 residues. V shed 3 bases and J shed 0 bases, with 9 bases lying between them. In DNA, the CDR3 is TGTGCCAGCAGCTTCACAGGGCGCTCTGGGGCCAACGTCCTGACTTTC. Protein sequence: CASSFTGRSGANVLTF.

V usage is TRBV5-1 and J usage is TRBJ1-6, with D perhaps TRBD1 (6 bases). Germline V gene lookup returns CDR1 SGHRS and CDR2 YFSETQ. V was clipped by 2 bases and J by 6 bases, with 12 bases between them. This CDR3 has 15 amino acids. CDR3 sequence: CASSFDWGPNSPLHF. CDR3 nucleotides: TGCGCCAGCAGCTTTGATTGGGGGCCTAATTCACCCCTCCACTTT.

The rearrangement uses TRBV14 and TRBJ2-5; TRBD2 matches 8 bases. The CDR3 runs 16 residues. CDR1 SGHDN and CDR2 FVKESK come from the germline V gene. V was pared by 4 bases and J by 1 base, with 8 bases of the junction left unmatched. The CDR3: CASSPYSSGPQETQYF. The CDR3 nucleotides are TGTGCCAGCAGCCCCTACTCTAGCGGGCCCCAAGAGACCCAGTACTTC.

The rearrangement joins TRBV5-4 to TRBJ2-3; the match to TRBD1 covers 11 bases. The CDR3 sequence is 16 residues long. J lost 4 bases, V lost 3 bases, and 7 bases had no gene match. Germline V lookup: CDR1 SGHNT, CDR2 YYREEE (reference sequence). CDR3 coding DNA: TGTGCCAGCAGCTCTACGGGACAGGGGGAGGCAGATACGCAGTATTTT. It is translated as CASSSTGQGEADTQYF.

The J gene is TRBJ2-2, the V gene TRBV2, with 9 bases aligning to TRBD2. The CDR3 consists of 16 residues. CDR1 and CDR2 from the germline V gene are SNHLY and FYNNEI. J was trimmed by 4 bases and V by 4 bases; bases with no gene match: 7. The DNA for the CDR3 is TGTGCCAGCAGTGCAGAGGGACTAGCATCCACCGGGGAGCTGTTTTTT. This translates into CASSAEGLASTGELFF.

This clone was seen only a few times. The CDR3 nucleotides are TGTGCCAGAAGCTCGGAGGACGAGCAGTACTTC. As protein: CARSSEDEQYF. This chain links TRBV5-3 with TRBJ2-7, with D possibly TRBD2 on 5 matching bases. TRBV5-3 is an ORF, and what it does is uncertain. Trimming stripped 3 bases from V and 5 bases from J, with 6 bases between. The CDR3 length is 11 residues.

This sequence joins TRBV6-6 and TRBJ1-4; D remains ambiguous. Trimming removed 0 bases at V and 9 bases at J, with 17 bases between. The CDR3 is 16 amino acids. Germline V CDR1 and CDR2: MNHNY, SVGAGI (reference sequence). CDR3 loop: CASSYSDGGNSKKLFF. The DNA of the CDR3 is TGTGCCAGCAGTTACTCTGATGGAGGTAACAGCAAAAAACTGTTTTTT.

This chain uses TRBV2 with TRBJ1-5; D call uncertain. V lost 4 bases, J lost 1 base, and 8 bases lay in between. This CDR3 region has 14 residues. Germline CDR1 is SNHLY and CDR2 is FYNNEI. In nucleotides, the CDR3 is TGTGCCAGCAGTGTCGCCCGGAGCAATCAGCCCCAGCATTTT. It encodes CASSVARSNQPQHF.